This TCR beta chain came from a study of T cell changes during pregnancy in multiple sclerosis. The junction had 14 bases not matched to a gene; V was cut back by 0 bases and J by 3 bases. This CDR3 is 19 amino acids long. The V gene's germline CDR1 is ENHRY and CDR2 SYGVKD. The method was immunoSEQ multiplex PCR; TCRdb's version includes in-frame clones alone and lacks a portion of them. Here the sample spans about 67,000 clones, approximately 91% being singletons. This chain links TRBV10-3 with TRBJ2-7, with TRBD2 identical over 10 bases. This sample comprised peripheral blood, obtained in the second trimester of pregnancy. This TCR came from a female donor with multiple sclerosis, enrolled in a pregnancy study. The CDR3 loop reads CAISESLAGASLSDYEQYF. The CDR3 region has the DNA TGTGCCATCAGTGAGTCGCTAGCGGGGGCTTCGCTGTCGGACTACGAGCAGTACTTC.